This is a list of T cell receptor beta chains from one sample in a study of T cell repertoires in cytomegalovirus infection. TCRdb recomputed calls from the reads with MiXCR, one row per CDR3 protein. Of around 570,000 distinct CDR3 sequences listed, approximately 40% are singletons. Their antigens remain unidentified. Specimen: cultured PBMCs, collected from culture after CMV antigen stimulation. Receptor source: a human donor in good health (CMV status not recorded). Some clones in this sample may be carry-over from other donors' samples. Each CDR3 is given with its conserved first and last residue. D genes are given only for firm matches. Size is omitted from some rows. Given values are once, few, many or a class for expanded clones.

>NA|TRBD1|TRBV7-6|TRBJ2-7
CASSLEAQGFAEQYF
TGTGCCAGCAGCTTGGAGGCACAGGGGTTCGCCGAGCAGTACTTC
>NA|NA|TRBV4-1|TRBJ2-3
CASSQREGTALDTQYF
TGCGCCAGCAGCCAACGAGAAGGGACCGCGCTGGATACGCAGTATTTT
>few|NA|TRBV6-2/TRBV6-3|TRBJ2-1
CASIGFYNEQFF
TGTGCCAGCATCGGGTTCTACAATGAGCAGTTCTTC
>NA|TRBD2|TRBV7-6|TRBJ2-1
CARSGTSGFEQFF
TGTGCCAGATCGGGGACTAGCGGCTTTGAGCAGTTCTTC
>many|NA|TRBV7-2|TRBJ2-1
CASSLAGTSYNEQFF
TGTGCCAGCAGCTTAGCCGGGACTTCATACAATGAGCAGTTCTTC
>NA|TRBD2|TRBV7-8|TRBJ2-1
CASSFTLAGAYNEQFF
TGTGCCAGCAGCTTCACCCTAGCGGGAGCCTACAATGAGCAGTTCTTC
>NA|NA|TRBV6-2/TRBV6-3|TRBJ2-5
CASRVVGQETQYF
TGTGCCAGCAGGGTAGTTGGCCAAGAGACCCAGTACTTC
>NA|NA|TRBV12-3/TRBV12-4|TRBJ1-4
CASSLPPVNEKLFF
TGTGCCAGCAGTTTACCGCCGGTTAATGAAAAACTGTTTTTT
>once|NA|TRBV2|TRBJ2-7
CASKVRGYTTYEQYF
TGTGCCAGCAAGGTCCGGGGGTACACTACCTACGAGCAGTACTTC
>NA|NA|TRBV11-2|TRBJ2-5
CASSLEPPGHFASGPQETQYF
TGTGCCAGCAGCTTAGAACCCCCGGGCCATTTTGCCTCAGGGCCCCAAGAGACCCAGTACTTC
>many|NA|TRBV7-2|TRBJ2-5
CASSDGGPQETQYF
TGTGCCAGCAGCGACGGCGGGCCGCAAGAGACCCAGTACTTC
>many|NA|TRBV7-2|TRBJ2-3
CASSWVGGNPDTQYF
TGTGCCAGCAGCTGGGTGGGCGGGAACCCAGATACGCAGTATTTT
>many|TRBD2|TRBV6-2/TRBV6-3|TRBJ2-1
CASSPVAGGMGNEQFF
TGTGCCAGCAGTCCCGTAGCGGGAGGGATGGGCAATGAGCAGTTCTTC
>NA|NA|TRBV6-6|TRBJ2-1
CASSYLGQGRSYNEQFF
TGTGCCAGCAGTTACTTGGGTCAGGGTCGCTCCTACAATGAGCAGTTCTTC
>once|TRBD2|TRBV12-3/TRBV12-4|TRBJ2-5
CASSPGGGLGETQYF
TGTGCCAGCAGTCCCGGGGGGGGATTGGGAGAGACCCAGTACTTC
>few|TRBD2|TRBV12-3/TRBV12-4|TRBJ2-3
CASSTTSGGSTDTQYF
TGTGCCAGCAGCACAACTAGCGGGGGGAGCACAGATACGCAGTATTTT
>NA|TRBD1|TRBV7-2|TRBJ2-7
CASSLERTGTYEQYF
TGTGCCAGCAGCTTAGAAAGGACAGGGACCTACGAGCAGTACTTC
>NA|TRBD1|TRBV12-3/TRBV12-4|TRBJ1-3
CASNRDRSLIGNTIYF
TGTGCCAGCAACCGGGACAGGTCTCTTATTGGAAACACCATATATTTT
>NA|TRBD1|TRBV6-2/TRBV6-3|TRBJ2-3
CASSYSTGRTDTQYF
TGTGCCAGCAGTTACTCGACAGGGCGCACAGATACGCAGTATTTT
>NA|NA|TRBV4-3|TRBJ2-1
CASSQVVGQIYNEQFF
TGCGCCAGCAGCCAAGTCGTAGGACAAATATACAATGAGCAGTTCTTC
>many|NA|TRBV7-2|TRBJ2-3
CASSLASSTDTQYF
TGTGCCAGCAGCTTAGCGTCATCCACAGATACGCAGTATTTT
>NA|NA|TRBV6-2/TRBV6-3|TRBJ2-1
CASSYRAPDTPLARHEQFF
TGTGCCAGCAGTTACCGGGCCCCCGATACGCCCTTAGCCCGCCATGAGCAGTTCTTC
>NA|NA|TRBV7-2|TRBJ1-1
CASSLFLGDFYTEAFF
TGTGCCAGCAGCTTATTTTTAGGGGATTTTTATACTGAAGCTTTCTTT
>NA|NA|TRBV7-2|TRBJ1-5
CASSPRWGGPQHF
TGTGCCAGCAGCCCCCGCTGGGGGGGGCCCCAGCATTTT
>NA|NA|TRBV19|TRBJ2-7
CASRPEWTADEQYF
TGTGCCAGCCGGCCCGAATGGACAGCCGACGAGCAGTACTTC
>NA|TRBD2|TRBV10-2|TRBJ2-3
CASRGQRGGGDTQYF
TGCGCCAGCAGGGGCCAGCGGGGGGGGGGAGATACGCAGTATTTT
>NA|TRBD2|TRBV4-3|TRBJ2-2
CASSQLEREGRELFF
TGCGCCAGCAGCCAACTCGAGCGGGAGGGCCGGGAGCTGTTTTTT
>NA|NA|TRBV20-1|TRBJ2-7
CSAREDGGSYEQYF
TGCAGTGCTAGAGAGGATGGAGGGTCCTACGAGCAGTACTTC
>NA|TRBD1|TRBV19|TRBJ2-5
CASSFHRRDRGCPQETQYF
TGTGCCAGTAGTTTCCACCGCCGCGACAGGGGATGCCCCCAAGAGACCCAGTACTTC
>NA|NA|TRBV12-3/TRBV12-4|TRBJ1-1
CASRSNKGTAFF
TGTGCCAGCAGAAGTAATAAGGGGACCGCTTTCTTT
>few|NA|TRBV4-1|TRBJ1-2
CASSQIFRQKNNYGYTF
TGCGCCAGCAGCCAAATTTTCCGACAGAAGAATAACTATGGCTACACCTTC
>NA|NA|TRBV6-1|TRBJ1-1
CASSIPGLEAFF
TGTGCCAGCAGTATTCCGGGGCTGGAAGCTTTCTTT
>NA|NA|TRBV4-1|TRBJ1-6
CASSHSNSPLHF
TGCGCCAGCAGCCACAGTAATTCACCCCTCCACTTT
>NA|NA|TRBV6-6|TRBJ2-1
CASSYNRVGEQFF
TGTGCCAGCAGTTACAACAGGGTAGGGGAGCAGTTCTTC
>few|TRBD2|TRBV10-3|TRBJ2-1
CAISRTSGGSSYNEQFF
TGTGCCATCAGCCGTACTAGCGGGGGGAGCTCCTACAATGAGCAGTTCTTC
>NA|NA|TRBV19|TRBJ2-1
CASSMRDGAYNEQFF
TGTGCCAGTAGTATGAGAGACGGAGCCTACAATGAGCAGTTCTTC
>few|NA|TRBV14|TRBJ2-3
CASSQEKHTQYF
TGTGCCAGCAGCCAAGAGAAGCATACGCAGTATTTT
>NA|TRBD1|TRBV19|TRBJ1-2
CASGQGTLSYYGYTF
TGTGCCAGTGGACAGGGGACGCTTTCTTACTATGGCTACACCTTC
>NA|TRBD1|TRBV25-1|TRBJ1-1
CASSEQGGVTEAFF
TGTGCCAGCAGTGAGCAGGGGGGGGTCACTGAAGCTTTCTTT
>NA|TRBD2|TRBV28|TRBJ2-3
CASIRSGGARDTQYF
TGTGCCAGCATCCGTAGCGGGGGGGCTCGGGATACGCAGTATTTT
>NA|TRBD1|TRBV12-3/TRBV12-4|TRBJ1-1
CASSSTGGPEAFF
TGTGCCAGCAGCTCGACAGGGGGCCCTGAAGCTTTCTTT
>few|TRBD1|TRBV7-2|TRBJ1-4
CASSLSTGPNEKLFF
TGTGCCAGCAGCTTATCGACAGGGCCTAATGAAAAACTGTTTTTT
>NA|TRBD2|TRBV10-3|TRBJ2-5
CAISGASGRRALETQYF
TGTGCCATCAGTGGGGCTAGCGGGAGGCGTGCACTAGAGACCCAGTACTTC
>NA|NA|TRBV7-8|TRBJ2-5
CASSLRKETQYF
TGTGCCAGCAGCCTTCGAAAAGAGACCCAGTACTTC
>NA|TRBD2|TRBV7-6|TRBJ2-1
CASSLTTSGGGNEQFF
TGTGCCAGCAGCTTGACCACTAGCGGGGGAGGCAATGAGCAGTTCTTC
>NA|NA|TRBV7-9|TRBJ2-1
CASSAPSSYNEQFF
TGTGCCAGCAGCGCGCCGAGCTCCTACAATGAGCAGTTCTTC